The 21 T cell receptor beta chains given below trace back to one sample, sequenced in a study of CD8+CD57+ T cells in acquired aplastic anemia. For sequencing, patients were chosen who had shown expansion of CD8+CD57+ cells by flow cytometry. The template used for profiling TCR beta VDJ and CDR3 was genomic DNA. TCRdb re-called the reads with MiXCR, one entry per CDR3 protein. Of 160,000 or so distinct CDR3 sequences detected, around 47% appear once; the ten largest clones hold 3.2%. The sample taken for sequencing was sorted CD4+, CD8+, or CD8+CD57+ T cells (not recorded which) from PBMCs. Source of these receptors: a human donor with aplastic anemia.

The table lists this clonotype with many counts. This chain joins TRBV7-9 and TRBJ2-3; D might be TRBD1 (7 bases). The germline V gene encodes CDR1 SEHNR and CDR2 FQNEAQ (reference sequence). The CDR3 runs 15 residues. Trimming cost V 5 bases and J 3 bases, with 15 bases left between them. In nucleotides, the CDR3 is TGTGCCAGCAGCCACGGGGGCAGGGGGACAGATACGCAGTATTTT. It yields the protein CASSHGGRGTDTQYF.

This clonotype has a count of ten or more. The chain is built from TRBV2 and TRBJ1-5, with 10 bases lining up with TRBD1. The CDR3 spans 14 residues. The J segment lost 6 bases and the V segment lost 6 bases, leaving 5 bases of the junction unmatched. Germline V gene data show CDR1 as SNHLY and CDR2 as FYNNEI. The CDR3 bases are TGTGCCAGCAGAACCGACAGGGGGCTTCAGCCCCAGCATTTT. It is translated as CASRTDRGLQPQHF.

The CDR3 nucleotides read TGTGCCATCAGGCCCGGGACAGGGGAAGAAAAACTGTTTTTT. Translated: CAIRPGTGEEKLFF. The V and J genes are TRBV10-3 and TRBJ1-4; TRBD1 agrees at 10 bases. V shed 6 bases and J 8 bases; nucleotides not matched to a gene: 6. This CDR3 contains 14 residues. Germline-derived CDR1 and CDR2 are ENHRY and SYGVKD.

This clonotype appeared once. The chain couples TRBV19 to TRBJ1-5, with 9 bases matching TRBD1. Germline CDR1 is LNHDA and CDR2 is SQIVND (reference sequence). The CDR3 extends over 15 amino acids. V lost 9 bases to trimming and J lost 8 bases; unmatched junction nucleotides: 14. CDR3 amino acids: CASAPSTGGVEPQHF. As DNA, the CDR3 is TGTGCCAGCGCGCCCTCGACAGGGGGTGTGGAGCCCCAGCATTTT.

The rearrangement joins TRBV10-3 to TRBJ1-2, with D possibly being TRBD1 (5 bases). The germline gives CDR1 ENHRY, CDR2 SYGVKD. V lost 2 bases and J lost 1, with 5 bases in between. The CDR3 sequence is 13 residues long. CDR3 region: CAISEGHNYGYTF. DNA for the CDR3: TGTGCCATCAGTGAGGGACATAACTATGGCTACACCTTC.

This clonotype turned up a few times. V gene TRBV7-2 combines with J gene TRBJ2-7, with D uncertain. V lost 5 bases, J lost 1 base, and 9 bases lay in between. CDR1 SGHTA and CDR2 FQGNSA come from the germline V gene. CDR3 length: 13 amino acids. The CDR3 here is CASSRKQSYEQYF. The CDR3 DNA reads TGTGCCAGCAGCCGAAAACAGTCCTACGAGCAGTACTTC. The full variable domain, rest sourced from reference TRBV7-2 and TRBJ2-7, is GAGVSQSPSNKVTEKGKDVELRCDPISGHTALYWYRQSLGQGLEFLIYFQGNSAPDKSGLPSDRFSAERTGGSVSTLTIQRTQQEDSAVYLCASSRKQSYEQYFGPGTRLTVT.

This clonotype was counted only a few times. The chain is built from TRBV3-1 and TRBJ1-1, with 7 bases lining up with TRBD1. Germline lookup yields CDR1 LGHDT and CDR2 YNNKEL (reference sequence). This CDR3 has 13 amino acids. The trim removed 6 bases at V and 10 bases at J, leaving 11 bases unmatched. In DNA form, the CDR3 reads TGTGCCAGCAGGGGTGATAGACAGGGCGGAGCTTTCTTT. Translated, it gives CASRGDRQGGAFF.

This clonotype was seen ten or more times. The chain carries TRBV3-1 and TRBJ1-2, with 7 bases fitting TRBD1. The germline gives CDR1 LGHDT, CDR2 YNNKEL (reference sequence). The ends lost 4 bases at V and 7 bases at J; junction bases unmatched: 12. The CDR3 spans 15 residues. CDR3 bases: TGTGCCAGCAGCCCCCTAAGCCCTGACAGGGCTGGCTACACCTTC. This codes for CASSPLSPDRAGYTF.

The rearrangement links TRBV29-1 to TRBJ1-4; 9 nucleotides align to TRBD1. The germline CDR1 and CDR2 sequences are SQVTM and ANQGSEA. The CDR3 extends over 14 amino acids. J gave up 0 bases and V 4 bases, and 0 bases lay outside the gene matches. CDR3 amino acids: CSVGTGATNEKLFF. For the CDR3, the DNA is TGCAGCGTTGGGACAGGGGCAACTAATGAAAAACTGTTTTTT. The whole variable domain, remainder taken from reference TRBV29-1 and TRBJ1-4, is SAVISQKPSRDICQRGTSLTIQCQVDSQVTMMFWYRQQPGQSLTLIATANQGSEATYESGFVIDKFPISRPNLTFSTLTVSNMSPEDSSIYLCSVGTGATNEKLFFGSGTQLSVL.

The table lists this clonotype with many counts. The CDR3 loop reads CASSAGGGQYEQYF. The CDR3 DNA sequence: TGTGCCAGCAGCGCGGGGGGGGGGCAATACGAGCAGTACTTC. The chain couples TRBV9 to TRBJ2-7; 8 nucleotides align to TRBD2. The CDR3 has 14 amino acids. The germline V gene has CDR1 SGDLS and CDR2 YYNGEE. The V gene end was trimmed by 3 bases and the J gene end by 4 bases; junction bases not matched to a gene: 6.

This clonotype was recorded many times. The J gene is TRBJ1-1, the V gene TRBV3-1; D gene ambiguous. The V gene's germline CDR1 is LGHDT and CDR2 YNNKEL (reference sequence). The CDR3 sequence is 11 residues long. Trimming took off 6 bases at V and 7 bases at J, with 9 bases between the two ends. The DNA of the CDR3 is TGTGCCAGCAGGTTGGACGGTGAAGCTTTCTTT. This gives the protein CASRLDGEAFF.

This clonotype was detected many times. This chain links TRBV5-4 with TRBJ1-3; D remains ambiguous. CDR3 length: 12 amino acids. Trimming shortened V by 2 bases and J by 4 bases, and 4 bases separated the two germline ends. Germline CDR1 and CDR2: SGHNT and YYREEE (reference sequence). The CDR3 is CASSFGGNTIYF. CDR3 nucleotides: TGTGCCAGCAGCTTTGGAGGAAACACCATATATTTT.

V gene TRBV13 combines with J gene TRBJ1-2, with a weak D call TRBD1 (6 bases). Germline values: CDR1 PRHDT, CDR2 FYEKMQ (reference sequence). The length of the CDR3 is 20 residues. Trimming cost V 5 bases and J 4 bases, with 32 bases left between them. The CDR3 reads CASSAGLAPGGGQTFYGYTF. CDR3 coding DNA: TGTGCCAGCAGCGCGGGACTAGCCCCGGGGGGCGGTCAGACTTTCTATGGCTACACCTTC.

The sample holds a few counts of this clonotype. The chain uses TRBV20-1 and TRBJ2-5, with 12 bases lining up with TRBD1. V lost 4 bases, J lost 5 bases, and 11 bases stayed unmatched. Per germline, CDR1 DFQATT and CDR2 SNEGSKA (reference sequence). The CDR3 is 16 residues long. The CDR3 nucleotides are TGCAGTGCTATTAATCCGGGACAGGGGGCGCGGGAGACCCAGTACTTC. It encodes CSAINPGQGARETQYF.

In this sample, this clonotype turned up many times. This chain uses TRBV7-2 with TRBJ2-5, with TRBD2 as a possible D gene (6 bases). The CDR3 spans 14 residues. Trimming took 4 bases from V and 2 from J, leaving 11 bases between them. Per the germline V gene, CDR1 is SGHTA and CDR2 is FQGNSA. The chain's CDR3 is CASSYGTLQETQYF. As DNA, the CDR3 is TGTGCCAGCAGCTACGGGACTCTACAAGAGACCCAGTACTTC.

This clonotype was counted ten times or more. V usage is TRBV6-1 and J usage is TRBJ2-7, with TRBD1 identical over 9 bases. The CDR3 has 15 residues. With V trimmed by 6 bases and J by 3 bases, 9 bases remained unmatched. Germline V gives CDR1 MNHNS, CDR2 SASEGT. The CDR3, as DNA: TGTGCCAGCAGAGCTACAGGGGGCAGGTTCTACGAGCAGTACTTC. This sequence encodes CASRATGGRFYEQYF.

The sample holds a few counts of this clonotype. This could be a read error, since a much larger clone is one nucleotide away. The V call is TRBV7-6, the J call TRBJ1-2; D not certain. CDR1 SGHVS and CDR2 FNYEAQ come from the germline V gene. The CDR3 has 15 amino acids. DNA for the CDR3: TGTGTCAGCAGCTTATATGTTCGGGCGAACTATGGCTACACCTTC. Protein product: CVSSLYVRANYGYTF. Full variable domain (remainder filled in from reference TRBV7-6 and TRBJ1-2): GAGVSQSPRYKVTKRGQDVALRCDPISGHVSLYWYRQALGQGPEFLTYFNYEAQQDKSGLPNDRFSAERPEGSISTLTIQRTEQRDSAMYRCVSSLYVRANYGYTFGSGTRLTVV.

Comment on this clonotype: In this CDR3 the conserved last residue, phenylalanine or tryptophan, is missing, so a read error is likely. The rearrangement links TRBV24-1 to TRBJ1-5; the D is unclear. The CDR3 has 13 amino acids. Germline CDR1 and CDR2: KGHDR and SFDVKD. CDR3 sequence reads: CATSANSNQPQHS. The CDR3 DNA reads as TGTGCCACTAGTGCCAACAGCAATCAGCCCCAGCATTCT.

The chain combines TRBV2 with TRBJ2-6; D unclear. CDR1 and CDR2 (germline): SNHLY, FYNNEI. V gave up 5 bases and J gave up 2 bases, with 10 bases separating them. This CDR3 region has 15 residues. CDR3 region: CASSFGITGANVLTF. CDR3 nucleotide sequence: TGTGCCAGCAGTTTTGGCATCACTGGGGCCAACGTCCTGACTTTC.

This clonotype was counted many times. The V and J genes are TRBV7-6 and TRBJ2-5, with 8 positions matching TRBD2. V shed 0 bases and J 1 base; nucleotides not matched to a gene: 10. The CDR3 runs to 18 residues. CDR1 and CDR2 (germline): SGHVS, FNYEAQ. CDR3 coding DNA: TGTGCCAGCAGCTTAGCGCGAAGTAGCGGGGTTTTCCAAGAGACCCAGTACTTC. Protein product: CASSLARSSGVFQETQYF.

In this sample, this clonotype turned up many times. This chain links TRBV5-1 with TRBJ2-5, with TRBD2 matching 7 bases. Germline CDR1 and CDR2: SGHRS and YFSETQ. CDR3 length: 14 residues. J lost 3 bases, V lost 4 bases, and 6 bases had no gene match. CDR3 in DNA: TGCGCCAGCAGCACTCCTGGGGGGGAAGAGACCCAGTACTTC. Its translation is CASSTPGGEETQYF.